What follows are 17 T cell receptor beta chains derived from one specimen sequenced in a study of cytomegalovirus exposure and HLA in healthy donors. PCR used 60 Vbeta primers and 13 Jbeta primers. Assay used: immunoSEQ multiplex PCR; TCRdb lists only in-frame clones, some missing. Found here are 120,000 or so clones, over 15% of them singletons; the top ten hold 2.5% to 3%. Input material: PBMCs. These receptors came from a female donor in good health and CMV-seropositive.

V gene TRBV10-3 combines with J gene TRBJ2-3; 11 positions match TRBD2. The junction had 4 bases not matched to a gene; V was cut back by 11 bases and J by 0 bases. There are 14 residues in the CDR3. CDR1 is ENHRY, CDR2 SYGVKD, per germline. The CDR3 DNA is TGTGCCGTAATAGCGGGGGGGAGCACAGATACGCAGTATTTT. Its translation is CAVIAGGSTDTQYF.

In its sample, this clone was seen a few times. The V and J genes are TRBV7-2 and TRBJ2-3, with 11 bases fitting TRBD2. V shed 5 bases, J shed 5 bases, and the junction held 6 bases outside the gene matches. The CDR3 runs to 15 residues. In germline, CDR1 is SGHTA, CDR2 FQGNSA. CDR3 amino acids: CASSVLAGVQDTQYF. The CDR3 region has the DNA TGTGCCAGCAGCGTACTAGCGGGGGTGCAAGATACGCAGTATTTT.

There are a few counts of this clone. The chain joins TRBV7-8 to TRBJ2-2; 13 bases are a match to TRBD2. J lost 4 bases, V lost 5 bases, and 7 bases had no gene match. The CDR3 extends over 17 amino acids. Germline V gene data show CDR1 as SGHVS and CDR2 as FQNEAQ. The CDR3 loop is CASSATLAGGPTGELFF. The CDR3 DNA sequence: TGTGCCAGCAGCGCTACACTAGCGGGGGGGCCCACCGGGGAGCTGTTTTTT. Complete variable domain (other parts from reference TRBV7-8 and TRBJ2-2): GAGVSQSPRYKVAKRGQDVALRCDPISGHVSLFWYQQALGQGPEFLTYFQNEAQLDKSGLPSDRFFAERPEGSVSTLKIQRTQQEDSAVYLCASSATLAGGPTGELFFGEGSRLTVL.

The V gene is TRBV6-5, the J gene TRBJ2-7, with D tentatively TRBD2 (5 bases). CDR1 and CDR2 from the germline V gene are MNHEY and SVGAGI. Trimming removed 0 bases from V and 2 bases from J, with 11 bases in between. The CDR3 runs to 15 residues. CDR3 sequence reads: CASSYSSSGTYEQYF. CDR3 DNA: TGTGCCAGCAGTTACTCGAGTTCGGGAACCTACGAGCAGTACTTC.

The chain employs TRBV2 and TRBJ1-2, with D unclear. Germline assignment: CDR1 SNHLY and CDR2 FYNNEI. V shed 4 bases and J shed 7 bases, with 13 bases lying between them. CDR3 length: 13 residues. This CDR3 is CASSGERTSGYTF. CDR3 sequence (DNA): TGTGCCAGCAGTGGGGAAAGGACTAGTGGCTACACCTTC.

This clone appeared a few times. The rearrangement joins TRBV4-2 to TRBJ2-3; the match to TRBD2 covers 10 bases. Trimming removed 3 bases from V and 1 base from J; junction bases left unmatched: 19. The CDR3 is 21 amino acids. Germline V gene sequence: CDR1 LGHNA, CDR2 YNFKEQ. CDR3 coding DNA: TGTGCCAGCAGCCAGGTGTTGGCTAGCGGGGGCCCTAGCAAAGGCACAGATACGCAGTATTTT. Its translation: CASSQVLASGGPSKGTDTQYF.

This clone turned up a few times. The V call is TRBV5-1, the J call TRBJ2-2, with 10 bases that match TRBD1. Trimming took 3 bases from V and 5 from J; bases not matched to a gene: 1. The germline V gene has CDR1 SGHRS and CDR2 YFSETQ. The length of the CDR3 is 14 residues. CDR3 in DNA: TGCGCCAGCAGCTGGGGACAGGGGACCGGGGAGCTGTTTTTT. It specifies CASSWGQGTGELFF.

The table lists this clone with a few counts. The CDR3 reads CASSLFSPPNEKLFF. The DNA for the CDR3 is TGCGCCAGCAGCTTGTTTTCCCCTCCTAATGAAAAACTGTTTTTT. J is TRBJ1-4 and V is TRBV5-1; D is unresolved. CDR1 is SGHRS and CDR2 is YFSETQ in the germline V gene. Trimming shortened V by 1 base and J by 3 bases, and 10 bases separated the two germline ends. This CDR3 is built from 15 residues. Based on the CDR3 plus reference TRBV5-1 and TRBJ1-4, the full variable domain is KAGVTQTPRYLIKTRGQQVTLSCSPISGHRSVSWYQQTPGQGLQFLFEYFSETQRNKGNFPGRFSGRQFSNSRSEMNVSTLELGDSALYLCASSLFSPPNEKLFFGSGTQLSVL.

The rearrangement links TRBV28 to TRBJ1-3, with 7 bases identical to TRBD1. This CDR3 is 16 amino acids long. The germline CDR1 and CDR2 sequences are MDHEN and SYDVKM. The trim removed 5 bases at V and 0 bases at J, leaving 7 bases unmatched. CDR3 in DNA: TGTGCCAGCAGTGCCCAGGGACAGAACTCTGGAAACACCATATATTTT. Protein: CASSAQGQNSGNTIYF. Supplemented by reference TRBV28 and TRBJ1-3, the full variable domain reads DVKVTQSSRYLVKRTGEKVFLECVQDMDHENMFWYRQDPGLGLRLIYFSYDVKMKEKGDIPEGYSVSREKKERFSLILESASTNQTSMYLCASSAQGQNSGNTIYFGEGSWLTVV.

This clone came up a few times. V gene TRBV30 combines with J gene TRBJ2-7, with TRBD2 matching over 7 bases. Per germline, CDR1 GTSNPN and CDR2 SVGIG (reference sequence). Unmatched junction bases numbered 0, after V lost 4 bases and J lost 0 bases. The CDR3 loop spans 12 amino acids. CDR3 DNA: TGTGCCTGGACGGGGGGCTCCTACGAGCAGTACTTC. Its protein is CAWTGGSYEQYF.

The table lists this clone with a count of one. The chain joins TRBV7-9 to TRBJ2-7; no definite D call. CDR1 is SEHNR and CDR2 is FQNEAQ in the germline V gene (reference sequence). The CDR3 length is 13 residues. Trimming took off 3 bases at V and 2 bases at J, with 8 bases between the two ends. The CDR3 bases are TGTGCCAGCAGCTTTGACGAGGCCTACGAGCAGTACTTC. Its translation is CASSFDEAYEQYF.

The chain joins TRBV5-1 to TRBJ2-1; unclear D gene. V was clipped by 4 bases and J by 0 bases, with 20 bases between them. The CDR3 contains 18 residues. Germline V gene sequence: CDR1 SGHRS, CDR2 YFSETQ. The CDR3 loop reads CASSRPGLSMSSYNEQFF. DNA of the CDR3: TGCGCCAGCAGCCGACCGGGTCTTAGCATGAGCTCCTACAATGAGCAGTTCTTC.

This clone was counted a few times. The genes are TRBV9 and TRBJ2-3; D not resolved. With 0 bases removed from V and 5 bases from J, the gap between germline ends came to 10 bases. Germline loops: CDR1 SGDLS, CDR2 YYNGEE. The CDR3 totals 14 residues. Here the CDR3 reads CASSVEALRDTQYF. In nucleotides, the CDR3 is TGTGCCAGCAGCGTAGAAGCCTTGCGAGATACGCAGTATTTT.

This rearrangement joins TRBV29-1 to TRBJ1-2, with D tentatively TRBD1 (6 bases). CDR3 size: 14 residues. The V end lost 6 bases, the J end lost 1 base, and 15 bases lay between the germline ends. Germline lookup yields CDR1 SQVTM and CDR2 ANQGSEA. The CDR3 coding sequence is TGCAGCGTGAACCGGGACAAAAGTAACTATGGCTACACCTTC. Translation: CSVNRDKSNYGYTF.

The chain couples TRBV6-1 to TRBJ2-7; 9 bases line up with TRBD2. This CDR3 contains 15 residues. V shed 2 bases and J 5 bases; nucleotides not matched to a gene: 7. The V gene's germline CDR1 is MNHNS and CDR2 SASEGT. The CDR3 sequence is CASSELAGVGDEQYF. CDR3 nucleotides: TGTGCCAGCAGTGAATTAGCGGGGGTAGGTGACGAGCAGTACTTC.

This clone showed up just a few times. This chain connects TRBV18 to TRBJ1-4; D not certain. V lost 3 bases, J lost 8 bases, and 13 bases lay in between. This CDR3 region has 14 residues. CDR1 and CDR2 (germline): KGHSH, LQKENI. The CDR3 sequence: CASSPRQVGEKLFF. In DNA, the CDR3 is TGTGCCAGCTCACCTCGGCAGGTTGGAGAAAAACTGTTTTTT.

This clone was detected only a few times. The gene calls are TRBV7-9 and TRBJ2-7, with 8 positions matching TRBD1. V was clipped by 5 bases and J by 4 bases; unmatched bases: 10. The CDR3 runs to 15 residues. CDR1 is SEHNR and CDR2 is FQNEAQ in the germline V gene (reference sequence). CDR3 sequence: CASSPGQDLGYEQYF. The CDR3 nucleotides read TGTGCCAGCAGCCCGGGACAGGATCTTGGTTACGAGCAGTACTTC.